This is a list of T cell receptor beta chains from one sample in a study of cytomegalovirus exposure and HLA in healthy donors. Generated by immunoSEQ multiplex PCR, the TCRdb table keeps only in-frame clones and is missing some. The sample yields about 160,000 clones, roughly 80% seen once. The sequenced sample was PBMCs. The source of these receptors is a woman aged 50 to 60 in good health and CMV-seropositive. The CDR3 runs from the conserved cysteine through the conserved F or W. D genes are given only for firm matches. A row's size may be missing; if present it is once, few, many or a size class.

V: TRBV15; size: .; J: TRBJ1-2; D: TRBD1; DNA: TGTGCCACCAGCAGCCAGGGGGTGGGAGGCTACACCTTC; CDR3: CATSSQGVGGYTF
V: TRBV28; size: .; J: TRBJ1-1; D: .; DNA: TGTGCCAGCAGTCCCGTGGCAGGGAGGGGTATGAACACTGAAGCTTTCTTT; CDR3: CASSPVAGRGMNTEAFF
V: TRBV7-8; size: .; J: TRBJ1-3; D: TRBD1; DNA: TGTGCCAGCAGCATCGACAGGGTACGGACCATATATTTT; CDR3: CASSIDRVRTIYF
V: TRBV9; size: .; J: TRBJ1-1; D: TRBD1; DNA: TGTGCCAGCAGCCCCTCGACAGGGTCGAACACTGAAGCTTTCTTT; CDR3: CASSPSTGSNTEAFF
V: TRBV4-3; size: few; J: TRBJ2-1; D: .; DNA: TGCGCCAGCAGCCAAGAATACAGGCGAGGTGTGGGCACGCAGTTCTTC; CDR3: CASSQEYRRGVGTQFF
V: TRBV6-1; size: .; J: TRBJ2-7; D: TRBD2; DNA: TGTGCCAGCGTCGGCAGGGAGGGGTACGAGCAGTACTTC; CDR3: CASVGREGYEQYF
V: TRBV15; size: .; J: TRBJ2-3; D: .; DNA: TGTGCCACCAGCAGGGCGGGGATCGGGGCAGATACGCAGTATTTT; CDR3: CATSRAGIGADTQYF
V: TRBV27; size: few; J: TRBJ2-2; D: TRBD1; DNA: TGTGCCAGCAGTGGGGGACAGGGGAGCTCCGGGGAGCTGTTTTTT; CDR3: CASSGGQGSSGELFF
V: TRBV27; size: .; J: TRBJ2-1; D: TRBD2; DNA: TGTGCCAGCAGTTTAGAAACTAGCGAGGCTAATGAGCAGTTCTTC; CDR3: CASSLETSEANEQFF
V: TRBV7-9; size: .; J: TRBJ1-1; D: .; DNA: TGTGCCAGCAGCTTAGCCGGGACTAAAACTGAAGCTTTCTTT; CDR3: CASSLAGTKTEAFF
V: TRBV6-1; size: few; J: TRBJ1-3; D: TRBD1; DNA: TGTGCCAGCAGTGAAGGACAGGGGGCTGGAAACACCATATATTTT; CDR3: CASSEGQGAGNTIYF
V: TRBV10-1; size: few; J: TRBJ1-1; D: TRBD1; DNA: TGCGCCAGCAGCCGGGACAGGAACACTGAAGCTTTCTTT; CDR3: CASSRDRNTEAFF
V: TRBV30; size: .; J: TRBJ1-1; D: .; DNA: TGTGCCTGGAGCCCCCTGGGGGGGCTTGGAGCTTTCTTT; CDR3: CAWSPLGGLGAFF
V: TRBV5-8; size: .; J: TRBJ1-5; D: TRBD1; DNA: TGTGCCAGTAGCCATCTTGACAGGGGTTATCAGCCCCAGCATTTT; CDR3: CASSHLDRGYQPQHF
V: TRBV5-1; size: .; J: TRBJ1-4; D: TRBD1; DNA: TGCGCCAGCAGCTTGGAGGTTGCAGGGGGACTGTTTTTT; CDR3: CASSLEVAGGLFF
V: TRBV5-8; size: .; J: TRBJ2-1; D: TRBD2; DNA: TGTGCCAGCAGCTTGGGGGCTAGCGGGGGGGAATACAATGAGCAGTTCTTC; CDR3: CASSLGASGGEYNEQFF
V: TRBV4-2; size: .; J: TRBJ1-1; D: .; DNA: TGTGCCAGCAGCCAACGAAGCTTGGTGACTGAAGCTTTCTTT; CDR3: CASSQRSLVTEAFF
V: TRBV5-4; size: .; J: TRBJ1-1; D: TRBD1; DNA: TGTGCCAGCAGCTTTGGGACAGGGGTTGTGAACACTGAAGCTTTCTTT; CDR3: CASSFGTGVVNTEAFF